Following are 25 T cell receptor beta chains from one sample sequenced in a study of blood T cell repertoires in COVID-19. Clones were read by immunoSEQ multiplex PCR, and TCRdb kept only the in-frame ones, dropping some. Counted here are under 70,000 clones, about nine tenths occurring once; the ten biggest clones make up approximately 10%. Sequencing used peripheral blood. These receptors were collected from a woman under 30 with acute or convalescent COVID-19.

The chain has TRBV3-1 (or the pseudogene TRBV3-2) and TRBJ1-2, with TRBD1 matching 8 bases. Per the germline V gene, CDR1 is LGHDT and CDR2 is YNNKEL (reference sequence). The CDR3 loop spans 15 amino acids. The V and J ends lost 5 bases and 4 bases, in that order; junction bases with no gene match: 9. The DNA of the CDR3 is TGTGCCAGCAGCAATGGACAGGGAGTTGGCTATGGCTACACCTTC. Residues: CASSNGQGVGYGYTF.

The chain employs TRBV5-4 and TRBJ2-3, with 8 bases lining up with TRBD2. The CDR3 has 19 amino acids. The ends lost 3 bases at V and 2 bases at J; junction bases unmatched: 17. The germline CDR1 and CDR2 sequences are SGHNT and YYREEE (reference sequence). The CDR3 DNA sequence: TGTGCCAGCAGCTCCAAGATTGGCCAAGCGGGAGCAAACACAGATACGCAGTATTTT. Amino acids: CASSSKIGQAGANTDTQYF.

This sequence joins TRBV5-4 and TRBJ2-3; 7 bases map to TRBD1. The germline CDR1 and CDR2 sequences are SGHNT and YYREEE (reference sequence). The CDR3 has 14 residues. Trimming took 2 bases from V and 5 from J; bases not matched to a gene: 5. The DNA for the CDR3 is TGTGCCAGCAGCTTAGAGGGGGCAGAAGATACGCAGTATTTT. This sequence encodes CASSLEGAEDTQYF. The entire variable domain, with the rest obtained from reference TRBV5-4 and TRBJ2-3, is as follows: ETGVTQSPTHLIKTRGQQVTLRCSSQSGHNTVSWYQQALGQGPQFIFQYYREEENGRGNFPPRFSGLQFPNYSSELNVNALELDDSALYLCASSLEGAEDTQYFGPGTRLTVL.

This clone was observed once. The chain carries TRBV19 and TRBJ1-2, with 10 bases that match TRBD1. Germline loops: CDR1 LNHDA, CDR2 SQIVND (reference sequence). J lost 6 bases, V lost 4 bases, and 5 bases had no gene match. The CDR3 runs to 14 residues. The CDR3 sequence is CASSTGQGDDGYTF. CDR3 nucleotide sequence: TGTGCCAGTAGTACAGGACAGGGGGATGATGGCTACACCTTC.

This sequence joins TRBV6-5 and TRBJ2-1, with 14 positions matching TRBD2. This CDR3 contains 15 residues. V was clipped by 6 bases and J by 7 bases; unmatched bases: 5. Looked up from germline, CDR1 is MNHEY and CDR2 is SVGAGI. The CDR3 loop is CASSPTSGRGNEQFF. The DNA for the CDR3 is TGTGCCAGCAGCCCGACTAGCGGGAGGGGTAATGAGCAGTTCTTC.

The chain has TRBV28 and TRBJ2-7, with TRBD1 identical over 9 bases. J gave up 5 bases and V 3 bases, and 5 bases lay outside the gene matches. From germline, CDR1 is MDHEN and CDR2 SYDVKM. This CDR3 comprises 14 residues. In nucleotides, the CDR3 is TGTGCCAGCAGTTTGGGGACAGGGTTCCACGAGCAGTACTTC. This codes for CASSLGTGFHEQYF.

The J gene is TRBJ1-6, the V gene TRBV18, with 8 bases lining up with TRBD1. V shed 5 bases and J 12 bases; nucleotides not matched to a gene: 3. Germline CDR1 and CDR2: KGHSH and LQKENI. CDR3 length: 12 residues. The CDR3 here is CASSADRGPLHF. Here the CDR3 DNA reads TGTGCCAGCTCAGCCGACAGGGGACCCCTCCACTTT.

The CDR3 bases are TGTGCCACCGGACAGGGGATACAGTATGGCTACACCTTC. It encodes CATGQGIQYGYTF. The chain couples TRBV24-1 to TRBJ1-2; 9 positions match TRBD1. Trimming at V came to 9 bases and at J to 5 bases, leaving 6 bases not matched to a gene. Per germline, CDR1 KGHDR and CDR2 SFDVKD. The CDR3 length is 13 residues.

J is TRBJ2-7 and V is TRBV18; 8 nucleotides align to TRBD1. The CDR3 runs to 12 residues. Germline values: CDR1 KGHSH, CDR2 LQKENI. V dropped 4 bases and J dropped 6; count of bases not matched to a gene: 2. Written as DNA, the CDR3 is TGTGCCAGCTCACACGACAGGGGCGAGCAGTACTTC. This translates into CASSHDRGEQYF.

CDR3 in DNA: TGTGCCAGCAGTTCCCCCGGGACACCTAGCACAGATACGCAGTATTTT. This gives the protein CASSSPGTPSTDTQYF. The chain links TRBV28 to TRBJ2-3; D might be TRBD1 (6 bases). Trimming removed 4 bases at V and 0 bases at J, with 14 bases between. Germline V gene lookup returns CDR1 MDHEN and CDR2 SYDVKM. The CDR3 has 16 residues.

The V call is TRBV4-1, the J call TRBJ1-1, with TRBD1 as a possible D gene (5 bases). Trimming cost V 4 bases and J 10 bases, with 19 bases left between them. The germline CDR1 and CDR2 sequences are MGHRA and YSYEKL. The CDR3 is 14 residues long. The CDR3, as DNA: TGCGCCAGCAGCCGAATAGGAGGGGATGAGGTAGCTTTCTTT. The encoded protein is CASSRIGGDEVAFF.

The chain recombines TRBV5-1 with TRBJ2-3; TRBD2 aligns across 8 bases. The ends lost 7 bases at V and 4 bases at J; junction bases unmatched: 5. The germline V gene has CDR1 SGHRS and CDR2 YFSETQ. There are 13 residues in the CDR3. The CDR3 sequence: CASRAGVADTQYF. The DNA for the CDR3 is TGCGCCAGCCGAGCGGGAGTAGCAGATACGCAGTATTTT.

CDR3 amino acids: CASSDQRQGTGELFF. In nucleotides, the CDR3 is TGTGCCAGCAGCGACCAGAGACAGGGCACCGGGGAGCTGTTTTTT. The rearrangement joins TRBV5-4 to TRBJ2-2, with TRBD1 matching over 7 bases. The CDR3 consists of 15 residues. The germline V gene encodes CDR1 SGHNT and CDR2 YYREEE (reference sequence). J was trimmed by 4 bases and V by 4 bases; bases with no gene match: 7.

The V call is TRBV12-3 or TRBV12-4, the J call TRBJ2-7; possible D gene TRBD2, 6 bases. This CDR3 is 13 amino acids long. The ends were cut back, 4 bases at V and 1 base at J, with 8 bases in the middle. For the CDR3, the DNA is TGTGCCAGCAGTTCGGACTATTCCTACGAGCAGTACTTC. It encodes CASSSDYSYEQYF.

This clone was recorded a few times. The chain links TRBV7-2 to TRBJ2-1; 8 nucleotides match TRBD2. V was clipped by 5 bases and J by 2 bases; unmatched bases: 8. From germline, CDR1 is SGHTA and CDR2 FQGNSA. This CDR3 has 16 residues. The CDR3 reads CASSTQAGVAYNEQFF. The DNA for the CDR3 is TGTGCCAGCAGCACCCAAGCGGGAGTTGCCTACAATGAGCAGTTCTTC.

The chain links TRBV2 to TRBJ1-5; perhaps TRBD1 as D (5 bases). Germline CDR1 and CDR2: SNHLY and FYNNEI. The CDR3 is 13 residues long. Between the trimmed V and J ends, which lost 7 bases and 4 bases, there was a span of 11 bases. The CDR3 here is CASTGDSNQPQHF. The CDR3 region has the DNA TGTGCCAGCACGGGGGATAGTAATCAGCCCCAGCATTTT. The full variable domain, its missing parts supplied by reference TRBV2 and TRBJ1-5, is EPEVTQTPSHQVTQMGQEVILRCVPISNHLYFYWYRQILGQKVEFLVSFYNNEISEKSEIFDDQFSVERPDGSNFTLKIRSTKLEDSAMYFCASTGDSNQPQHFGDGTRLSIL.

The chain joins TRBV5-1 to TRBJ2-7, with D perhaps TRBD1 (6 bases). The CDR3 covers 16 residues. V lost 2 bases and J lost 3, with 18 bases in between. Germline V gene data show CDR1 as SGHRS and CDR2 as YFSETQ. The CDR3 nucleotides are TGCGCCAGCAGCTTCCTACAGGGCCCCAAGGTCTACGAGCAGTACTTC. Its protein product is CASSFLQGPKVYEQYF.

Only one count was recorded for this clone. The rearrangement joins TRBV15 to TRBJ2-7; no reliable D call. This CDR3 spans 16 amino acids. Looked up from germline, CDR1 is LNHNV and CDR2 is YYDKDF (reference sequence). V was shortened by 1 base and J by 5 bases, with 18 bases between the two germline ends. CDR3 DNA sequence: TGTGCCACCAGCAGAGCCCACGCAGGATCAACACACGAGCAGTACTTC. Translation gives CATSRAHAGSTHEQYF.

This sequence joins TRBV2 and TRBJ1-1, with D possibly being TRBD1 (5 bases). Germline CDR1 and CDR2: SNHLY and FYNNEI. The CDR3 runs to 12 residues. The V and J ends lost 5 bases and 10 bases respectively, with 14 bases between them. CDR3 loop: CASSQGSPGAFF. CDR3 in DNA: TGTGCCAGCAGTCAGGGATCCCCCGGAGCTTTCTTT.

This chain connects TRBV6-1 to TRBJ1-1; D perhaps matches TRBD1 (5 bases). The ends were cut back, 3 bases at V and 4 bases at J, with 9 bases in the middle. CDR1 MNHNS and CDR2 SASEGT come from the germline V gene. This CDR3 region has 13 residues. The DNA of the CDR3 is TGTGCCAGCAGTGAGGGGGGGGTCACTGAAGCTTTCTTT. It is translated as CASSEGGVTEAFF.

The rearrangement joins TRBV6-5 to TRBJ1-5; D is ambiguous. The V gene's germline CDR1 is MNHEY and CDR2 SVGAGI. Trimming took 2 bases from V and 8 from J, leaving 13 bases between them. CDR3 length: 14 residues. CDR3 coding DNA: TGTGCCAGCAGTTACCGGGAGGGTGGGAAGCCCCAGCATTTT. This codes for CASSYREGGKPQHF.

The genes are TRBV19 and TRBJ1-3, with no clear D. The CDR3 loop spans 15 amino acids. The V gene's germline CDR1 is LNHDA and CDR2 SQIVND (reference sequence). V lost 3 bases and J 0 bases, leaving 9 bases between the germline ends. CDR3 protein: CASSILGSSGNTIYF. CDR3 coding DNA: TGTGCCAGTAGTATCCTCGGGAGCTCTGGAAACACCATATATTTT.

The chain recombines TRBV9 with TRBJ2-7; the match to TRBD1 covers 8 bases. This CDR3 has 15 residues. Germline V gene data show CDR1 as SGDLS and CDR2 as YYNGEE. V lost 5 bases to trimming and J lost 4 bases; unmatched junction nucleotides: 11. CDR3 nucleotide sequence: TGTGCCAGCAGTCCTCTCGGGACAGGCACTTACGAGCAGTACTTC. This encodes CASSPLGTGTYEQYF.

The chain couples TRBV29-1 to TRBJ1-4; 9 nucleotides match TRBD1. CDR3 length: 13 amino acids. Germline CDR1 is SQVTM and CDR2 is ANQGSEA. V shed 7 bases, J shed 8 bases, and the junction held 8 bases outside the gene matches. The CDR3, as DNA: TGCAGCGCCACCGGGACAGGGACGGAAAAACTGTTTTTT. This sequence encodes CSATGTGTEKLFF.

The CDR3 DNA follows: TGTGCCAGCAGTAAGGGGGGGACGACAGATACGCAGTATTTT. This sequence encodes CASSKGGTTDTQYF. This chain links TRBV5-4 with TRBJ2-3, with a weak D call TRBD2 (7 bases). This CDR3 spans 14 amino acids. From germline, CDR1 is SGHNT and CDR2 YYREEE (reference sequence). V was clipped by 5 bases and J by 3 bases, with 13 bases between them.